The rows below give T cell receptor beta chains drawn from one sample of a study of cytomegalovirus exposure and HLA in healthy donors. The data were produced by immunoSEQ multiplex PCR, yet TCRdb's version contains in-frame clones alone and is incomplete. This repertoire shows 180,000 or so clones, approximately 84% found once; its top ten account for more than 1.1%. Sequenced sample: PBMCs. All receptors come from a girl aged 10-17 years in good health and CMV-seropositive. Both conserved end residues are part of each CDR3. The D gene is left open where the match is weak. A clone size is listed for some rows: how often the clone was seen (once, few, many), or a class if it is expanded.

j_call v_call clone_size d_call cdr3_nt cdr3_aa
TRBJ1-4 TRBV7-9 . . TGTGCCAGCAGCCCCGGGACAAACAATGAAAAACTGTTTTTT CASSPGTNNEKLFF
TRBJ2-1 TRBV7-9 once TRBD2 TGTGCCAGCAGCTTAGCGGGCGGGAGTGGCTACAATGAGCAGTTCTTC CASSLAGGSGYNEQFF
TRBJ2-7 TRBV6-5 . TRBD2 TGTGCCAGCAGTTACTCGTACGGGACTAGGGGCTACGAGCAGTACTTC CASSYSYGTRGYEQYF
TRBJ2-7 TRBV6-5 . . TGTGCCAGCAGCCCCATAACAGGGGGGACTAAGGAGCAGTACTTC CASSPITGGTKEQYF
TRBJ1-4 TRBV12-5 . TRBD1 TGTGCTAGTGGTTTGGAGACAGGGGTGACGGAAAAACTGTTTTTT CASGLETGVTEKLFF
TRBJ2-1 TRBV4-1 . . TGCGCCAGCAGCCCCCGAGTCGATTACAATGAGCAGTTCTTC CASSPRVDYNEQFF
TRBJ2-7 TRBV7-9 . . TGTGCCAGCAGCTTGTGGGCCGGTCCCTACGAGCAGTACTTC CASSLWAGPYEQYF
TRBJ2-1 TRBV9 few TRBD2 TGTGCCAGCAGCCCACGGACTAGCGGGAGGGTCTACAATGAGCAGTTCTTC CASSPRTSGRVYNEQFF
TRBJ2-7 TRBV18 . TRBD1 TGTGCCAGCTCACCAAGGACAGGGGCCTACGAGCAGTACTTC CASSPRTGAYEQYF
TRBJ1-4 TRBV11-2 few . TGTGCCAGCAGCCCTGGGGCAGTGTGGCGGGAAAAACTGTTTTTT CASSPGAVWREKLFF
TRBJ2-5 TRBV7-7 . TRBD1 TGTGCTAGCAGCCCGGGACAGGGGAACCAAGAGACCCAGTACTTC CASSPGQGNQETQYF
TRBJ2-7 TRBV7-2 few . TGTGCCAGCAGCCCCGAGGGAGGCAGGAAATCCTACGAGCAGTACTTC CASSPEGGRKSYEQYF
TRBJ1-2 TRBV7-9 few TRBD1 TGTGCCAGCAGACCAACAGGGGGCGGCTATGGCTACACCTTC CASRPTGGGYGYTF
TRBJ1-5 TRBV29-1 . . TGCAGCGTTGAAGTATACAGGGAAAGGGGTTGTCAGCCCCAGCATTTT CSVEVYRERGCQPQHF
TRBJ2-4 TRBV4-1 . TRBD1 TGCGCCAGCAGCCAGGACGGGTCTGACAGGGAAAAAAACATTCAGTACTTC CASSQDGSDREKNIQYF
TRBJ1-2 TRBV19 . TRBD1 TGTGCCAGTAGTAGAGAAGGCAGGGGGGACTATGGCTACACCTTC CASSREGRGDYGYTF
TRBJ2-1 TRBV9 . TRBD2 TGTGCCAGCAGCGTAGACCTAGCGGGACTTTATGAGCAGTTCTTC CASSVDLAGLYEQFF
TRBJ1-2 TRBV6-5 . . TGTGCCAGCAGAAGACAGACGTACTATGGCTACACCTTC CASRRQTYYGYTF
TRBJ2-5 TRBV7-2 . . TGTGCCAGCAGCTTGAGACACCCCTCTATGCTGAAGACCCAGTACTTC CASSLRHPSMLKTQYF
TRBJ2-7 TRBV6-1 . TRBD2 TGTGCCAGCAGTGTCGGGACTAGCGGGAGTCCTTACGAGCAGTACTTC CASSVGTSGSPYEQYF
TRBJ2-1 TRBV27 . . TGTGCCAGCAGGCCACCGGGACAAGAGCAGTTCTTC CASRPPGQEQFF
TRBJ1-1 TRBV6-1 . . TGTGCCAGCAGTACGAACGGTAGGAACACTGAAGCTTTCTTT CASSTNGRNTEAFF
TRBJ2-1 TRBV4-3 . . TGCGCCAGCAGCCAAGAACCGGGACTCCCTTTGAGCTCCTACAATGAGCAGTTCTTC CASSQEPGLPLSSYNEQFF
TRBJ1-3 TRBV28 . . TGTGCCAGCAGTCCCCCCGTGTTGTCTGGAAACACCATATATTTT CASSPPVLSGNTIYF
TRBJ1-1 TRBV29-1 . . TGCAGCGAGAGGGCAGGGGCTGAAGCTTTCTTT CSERAGAEAFF
TRBJ1-2 TRBV6-1 . . TGTGCCAGCAGTGAATCGGTACCATGGGCCGCCTATGGCTACACCTTC CASSESVPWAAYGYTF
TRBJ2-7 TRBV21-1 few . TGTGCCAGTCATTCCGGGACAGGGAAAACCTACGAGCAGTACTTC CASHSGTGKTYEQYF
TRBJ2-5 TRBV14 . . TGTGCCAGCAGCCAAGATACCGATCAGGGGAGTTTCAAGACCCAGTACTTC CASSQDTDQGSFKTQYF
TRBJ1-1 TRBV11-2 . . TGTGCCAGCAGCCTACAGGGCATTGAAGCTTTCTTT CASSLQGIEAFF
TRBJ1-2 TRBV19 . TRBD1 TGTGCCAGTTCGGTGGGACAGGGCGGCCCCTCTTCCTATGGCTACACCTTC CASSVGQGGPSSYGYTF
TRBJ1-1 TRBV27 few TRBD1 TGTGCCAGCAGTCCCTGGACAGGGCCGATGAACACTGAAGCTTTCTTT CASSPWTGPMNTEAFF
TRBJ1-4 TRBV2 . . TGTGCCAGCGTGGGTCAGGGTTTAACTAATGAAAAACTGTTTTTT CASVGQGLTNEKLFF
TRBJ1-5 TRBV19 . . TGTGCCAGTAGTTGGGCAGGGGACAGCAATCAGCCCCAGCATTTT CASSWAGDSNQPQHF
TRBJ2-2 TRBV7-3 . TRBD1 TGTGCCAGCAGCCCGGGACAGCGACGGACCGGGGAGCTGTTTTTT CASSPGQRRTGELFF
TRBJ2-3 TRBV20-1 . . TGCAGTGCTAGCATTACGGCGCAGTATTTT CSASITAQYF
TRBJ1-2 TRBV29-1 once TRBD1 TGCAGCGTTGGACAGGGGGCAAACTATGGCTACACCTTC CSVGQGANYGYTF
TRBJ2-1 TRBV11-2 once TRBD2 TGTGCCAGCAGCTTCGCTAGCGGGGGATACAATGAGCAGTTCTTC CASSFASGGYNEQFF
TRBJ2-5 TRBV30 few . TGTGCCTGGAGTTCAGGCAGGGCAGAGACCCAGTACTTC CAWSSGRAETQYF
TRBJ1-5 TRBV5-8 . TRBD1 TGTGCCAGCAGGTCCCCCGGGACAGTCAATCAGCCCCAGCATTTT CASRSPGTVNQPQHF
TRBJ2-7 TRBV5-3 once TRBD1 TGTGCCAGAAGCCGGGACAGGGCCGAGCAGTACTTC CARSRDRAEQYF
TRBJ2-3 TRBV6-1 . . TGTGCCAGCAGTGAACCCCGTTTCCGGGGGGCCACAGATACGCAGTATTTT CASSEPRFRGATDTQYF
TRBJ1-5 TRBV4-1 . . TGCGCCAGCAGCCGCACGTGGGACACAGAAATCAATCAGCCCCAGCATTTT CASSRTWDTEINQPQHF
TRBJ2-7 TRBV30 . . TGTGCCTGGAGTGTAAATAACTACGAGCAGTACTTC CAWSVNNYEQYF
TRBJ2-7 TRBV10-1 . TRBD2 TGCGCCAGCAGCGATTATGGGACTAGCGGGATCGACGAGCAGTACTTC CASSDYGTSGIDEQYF
TRBJ2-3 TRBV14 . . TGTGCCAGCAGCCACCAGAGGAAGAGCACAGATACGCAGTATTTT CASSHQRKSTDTQYF
TRBJ2-7 TRBV5-1 . . TGCGCCAGCAGCTTAGGGACATTCTCCTACGAGCAGTACTTC CASSLGTFSYEQYF
TRBJ2-3 TRBV6-4 . TRBD2 TGTGCCAGCAGTCCTAGCGGAAGCACAGATACGCAGTATTTT CASSPSGSTDTQYF
TRBJ2-5 TRBV6-5 . TRBD2 TGTGCCAGCTCCCTAGCGGGAGTTAGGGAGACCCAGTACTTC CASSLAGVRETQYF
TRBJ2-1 TRBV5-1 . . TGCGCCAGCAGCTTGGAGGGGTACTCCTACAATGAGCAGTTCTTC CASSLEGYSYNEQFF
TRBJ2-2 TRBV5-1 . . TGCGCCAGCAGTCATCCCAGGGCAACCGGGGAGCTGTTTTTT CASSHPRATGELFF
TRBJ2-7 TRBV2 . . TGTGCCAGCAGGCGGGACAGTTCCTACGAGCAGTACTTC CASRRDSSYEQYF
TRBJ2-1 TRBV29-1 . . TGCAGCGTTGAAGAGGGGGGGGGCTTGAGGCCGTTCTTC CSVEEGGGLRPFF
TRBJ1-2 TRBV2 once TRBD1 TGTGCCAGCAGTAATTCCGGGACAGGGCATGGCTACACCTTC CASSNSGTGHGYTF
TRBJ1-1 TRBV6-1 . . TGTGCCAGCAGTGCAACAGGCTGGGTGAACACTGAAGCTTTCTTT CASSATGWVNTEAFF
TRBJ2-5 TRBV19 once TRBD1 TGTGCCAGTAGTATTCGACAGGGAGTTCTGGCCCAGTACTTC CASSIRQGVLAQYF
TRBJ2-3 TRBV10-3 . . TGTGCCATCAGTGAGTGGTCTAGGCCCCCGGGGGATACGCAGTATTTT CAISEWSRPPGDTQYF
TRBJ2-7 TRBV5-5 few TRBD1 TGTGCCAGCAGCTTTAGCGACAGGGTCGGCGAGCAGTACTTC CASSFSDRVGEQYF
TRBJ1-1 TRBV7-9 . TRBD1 TGTGCCAGCAGCTTAGATGTCAGGGGGGACACTGAAGCTTTCTTT CASSLDVRGDTEAFF
TRBJ1-5 TRBV27 . TRBD1 TGTGCCAGCAGTTTAGAAGGGGGCGGGCAGCCCCAGCATTTT CASSLEGGGQPQHF
TRBJ2-7 TRBV5-4 . TRBD2 TGTGCCAGCAGCTTGGGGAGGACTAGCGGGAGTGTGCAGTACTTC CASSLGRTSGSVQYF